The 27 T cell receptor beta chains reported below all come from one sample, sequenced in a study of shared clonotypes between healthy human individuals. The protocol was immunoSEQ multiplex PCR, while the TCRdb copy is restricted to in-frame clones and leaves out a portion. The data show roughly 2.6 million clones, more than 90% seen once. The sequenced sample consisted of naive CD4+ T cells sorted from blood. Subset noted: CD45RA+ positively selected. All receptors come from a man aged 18-30 years in good health.

As concerns this clone: The sample contains more than one DNA sequence encoding this CDR3. The V and J genes are TRBV29-1 and TRBJ2-5; unclear D gene. This CDR3 region has 12 residues. CDR1 is SQVTM and CDR2 is ANQGSEA in the germline V gene. The V gene lost 4 bases and the J gene lost 1 base, with 7 bases spanning the gap. The CDR3 spells CSVGRAQETQYF. CDR3 bases: TGCAGCGTTGGACGGGCCCAAGAGACCCAGTACTTC.

J is TRBJ2-2 and V is TRBV6-4; TRBD2 matches 10 bases. V trimming: 5 bases; J trimming: 1 base; junction bases outside the gene matches: 1. Per the germline V gene, CDR1 is MRHNA and CDR2 is SNTAGT. The CDR3 loop spans 15 amino acids. This chain's CDR3 is CASSRTSGNTGELFF. CDR3 DNA: TGTGCCAGCAGTCGGACTAGCGGGAACACCGGGGAGCTGTTTTTT.

The V gene is TRBV7-3, the J gene TRBJ2-2, with D possibly matching TRBD2 (7 bases). CDR3 size: 16 residues. Trimming shortened V by 0 bases and J by 6 bases, and 14 bases separated the two germline ends. CDR1 and CDR2 (germline): SGHTA, FQGTGA. CDR3: CASSLTLAGASGELFF. CDR3 in DNA: TGTGCCAGCAGCTTAACTCTGGCGGGGGCGTCCGGGGAGCTGTTTTTT.

The J gene is TRBJ1-5, the V gene TRBV28; TRBD1 is a possible D gene (5 bases). The CDR3 consists of 13 residues. From germline, CDR1 is MDHEN and CDR2 SYDVKM. The V and J ends lost 10 bases and 7 bases respectively, with 17 bases between them. The DNA of the CDR3 is TGTGCCACCCTGAGGGGTACCAGCCAGCCCCAGCATTTT. Translation gives CATLRGTSQPQHF.

The V call is TRBV6-5, the J call TRBJ2-5; perhaps TRBD1 as D (5 bases). The V and J ends lost 4 bases and 6 bases respectively, with 6 bases between them. CDR1 and CDR2 (germline): MNHEY, SVGAGI. The CDR3 covers 11 residues. The CDR3 spells CASSWGQTQYF. Here the CDR3 DNA reads TGTGCCAGCAGTTGGGGCCAGACCCAGTACTTC.

This clone came up once. V and J are TRBV10-3 and TRBJ2-5; D call uncertain. This CDR3 has 16 amino acids. The germline V and J ends were trimmed by 0 bases and 5 bases, with 16 bases remaining between them. Germline CDR1 reads ENHRY; CDR2 reads SYGVKD. CDR3 in DNA: TGTGCCATCAGTGAGTCCCGTACCCTGGGTCAGGAGACCCAGTACTTC. Its protein is CAISESRTLGQETQYF.

The chain combines TRBV2 with TRBJ2-4; D is unresolved. The CDR3 is made up of 16 amino acids. Germline V gene lookup returns CDR1 SNHLY and CDR2 FYNNEI. The V gene lost 1 base and the J gene lost 0 bases, with 10 bases spanning the gap. The CDR3 here is CASSEEGSLAKNIQYF. The CDR3 nucleotides read TGTGCCAGCAGTGAAGAGGGCAGCTTAGCCAAAAACATTCAGTACTTC.

The genes are TRBV28 and TRBJ2-7, with TRBD1 identical over 8 bases. Germline trimming cut 2 bases from V and 9 bases from J; bases unmatched to any gene: 12. The CDR3 consists of 15 residues. Germline V gene data show CDR1 as MDHEN and CDR2 as SYDVKM. CDR3 sequence: CASSLPARQGAGQYF. CDR3 bases: TGTGCCAGCAGTTTACCCGCCCGGCAGGGGGCCGGGCAGTACTTC.

This clone was counted once. J is TRBJ2-7 and V is TRBV2; the match to TRBD1 covers 9 bases. Germline trimming cut 5 bases from V and 7 bases from J; bases unmatched to any gene: 9. The germline gives CDR1 SNHLY, CDR2 FYNNEI. The CDR3 contains 14 residues. In DNA, the CDR3 is TGTGCCAGCAGTAGGACAGGGGTGACACAGGAGCAGTACTTC. It yields the protein CASSRTGVTQEQYF.

V gene TRBV7-2 combines with J gene TRBJ2-2; D is ambiguous. This CDR3 comprises 15 residues. The germline CDR1 and CDR2 sequences are SGHTA and FQGNSA. Trimming took off 3 bases at V and 3 bases at J, with 11 bases between the two ends. CDR3 sequence reads: CASSFRPIHTGELFF. The CDR3 DNA reads TGTGCCAGCAGCTTTCGGCCGATACACACCGGGGAGCTGTTTTTT.

This chain joins TRBV27 and TRBJ2-3; possibly TRBD2 for D (6 bases). V lost 6 bases, J lost 1 base, and 14 bases lay in between. The CDR3 runs 15 residues. Germline-derived CDR1 and CDR2 are MNHEY and SMNVEV (reference sequence). Written as DNA, the CDR3 is TGTGCCAGCAGGAAGTGGGAGGCCGGCACAGATACGCAGTATTTT. Its protein is CASRKWEAGTDTQYF.

In its sample, this clone was seen a few times. The chain joins TRBV10-3 to TRBJ2-2; 12 bases fit TRBD1. Per the germline V gene, CDR1 is ENHRY and CDR2 is SYGVKD. There are 18 residues in the CDR3. Unmatched junction bases numbered 12, after V lost 5 bases and J lost 5 bases. The CDR3 region has the DNA TGTGCCATCAGTTCAAAACCGGGACAGGGGGCGAGTACCGGGGAGCTGTTTTTT. Encoded protein: CAISSKPGQGASTGELFF.

CDR3 in amino acids: CASSEKVANEQFF. The CDR3 region has the DNA TGTGCCAGCAGTGAGAAGGTAGCCAATGAGCAGTTCTTC. The chain links TRBV2 to TRBJ2-1; no definite D call. Trimming left V 3 bases short and J 6 bases short, with 9 bases between. The CDR3 runs 13 residues. Germline CDR1 is SNHLY and CDR2 is FYNNEI.

This chain connects TRBV30 to TRBJ2-5, with D perhaps given as TRBD1 or TRBD2 (6 bases each). The germline V gene has CDR1 GTSNPN and CDR2 SVGIG (reference sequence). The CDR3 is 14 amino acids. V lost 3 bases, J lost 2 bases, and 13 bases lay in between. In DNA form, the CDR3 reads TGTGCCTGGAGGCCCGGGGGCCGTCAAGAGACCCAGTACTTC. The encoded protein is CAWRPGGRQETQYF. Full variable domain (rest looked up from reference TRBV30 and TRBJ2-5): SQTIHQWPATLVQPVGSPLSLECTVEGTSNPNLYWYRQAAGRGLQLLFYSVGIGQISSEVPQNLSASRPQDRQFILSSKKLLLSDSGFYLCAWRPGGRQETQYFGPGTRLLVL.

The genes are TRBV6-6 and TRBJ2-1; a possible D gene is TRBD1 (6 bases). Trimming shortened V by 3 bases and J by 3 bases, and 12 bases separated the two germline ends. The CDR3 sequence is 15 residues long. Germline values: CDR1 MNHNY, CDR2 SVGAGI (reference sequence). CDR3 amino acids: CASSYYGRGYNEQFF. Here the CDR3 DNA reads TGTGCCAGCAGTTATTATGGCAGGGGCTACAATGAGCAGTTCTTC.

Written as DNA, the CDR3 is TGTGCCAGCAGCCCTACGCTGAGCTCTGGAAACACCATATATTTT. Its protein product is CASSPTLSSGNTIYF. This chain links TRBV2 with TRBJ1-3; D gene uncertain. The germline V gene has CDR1 SNHLY and CDR2 FYNNEI. V gave up 6 bases and J gave up 0 bases, with 12 bases separating them. The CDR3 has 15 residues.

This clone was observed once. In DNA form, the CDR3 reads TGTGCCACCTCGGCCCGAAACACTGAAGCTTTCTTT. Translating it yields CATSARNTEAFF. This sequence joins TRBV6-5 and TRBJ1-1; no clear D gene. CDR1 is MNHEY, CDR2 SVGAGI, per germline. Trimming left V 10 bases short and J 2 bases short, with 11 bases between. The CDR3 spans 12 residues.

V is TRBV7-9 and J is TRBJ2-5, with D hard to call. Germline V gives CDR1 SEHNR, CDR2 FQNEAQ (reference sequence). This CDR3 has 15 amino acids. V was pared by 5 bases and J by 5 bases, with 18 bases between. In DNA form, the CDR3 reads TGTGCCAGCAGCACCGGACGGACCCATGGGGAGACCCAGTACTTC. Amino acid sequence: CASSTGRTHGETQYF. Variable domain in full (rest from reference TRBV7-9 and TRBJ2-5): DTGVSQNPRHKITKRGQNVTFRCDPISEHNRLYWYRQTLGQGPEFLTYFQNEAQLEKSRLLSDRFSAERPKGSFSTLEIQRTEQGDSAMYLCASSTGRTHGETQYFGPGTRLLVL.

V and J are TRBV9 and TRBJ2-1; no reliable D call. The germline V gene has CDR1 SGDLS and CDR2 YYNGEE. V gave up 0 bases and J gave up 9 bases, with 16 bases separating them. The CDR3 sequence is 15 residues long. CDR3 sequence: CASSVASSASGEQFF. CDR3 nucleotide sequence: TGTGCCAGCAGCGTAGCTAGTTCGGCTTCGGGTGAGCAGTTCTTC.

A remark on this clone: Other DNA sequences in this specimen translate into the identical CDR3. V is TRBV5-4 and J is TRBJ1-5; D perhaps matches TRBD1 (5 bases). The germline V gene encodes CDR1 SGHNT and CDR2 YYREEE (reference sequence). With 3 bases removed from V and 2 bases from J, the gap between germline ends came to 9 bases. The CDR3 extends over 14 amino acids. CDR3 residues: CASSSGGGNQPQHF. The CDR3 DNA reads TGTGCCAGCAGCTCTGGGGGGGGCAATCAGCCCCAGCATTTT.

In DNA form, the CDR3 reads TGCGCCAGCATCCCCACCGGCAGGGGGCCCATATACGAGCAGTACTTC. Translated, it gives CASIPTGRGPIYEQYF. The rearrangement links TRBV5-1 to TRBJ2-7, with 8 positions matching TRBD1. The CDR3 length is 16 residues. The germline V gene encodes CDR1 SGHRS and CDR2 YFSETQ. Trimming at V came to 6 bases and at J to 4 bases, leaving 15 bases not matched to a gene.

The rearrangement links TRBV6-5 to TRBJ2-5; D may be TRBD1 (7 bases). Judging by the DNA end, TRBJ2-7 fits better; the J call may be wrong. Germline V gives CDR1 MNHEY, CDR2 SVGAGI. CDR3 length: 14 residues. The DNA for the CDR3 is TGTGCCAGCAAGGTCGCAGGGGGGTCCTACGAGCAGTACTTC. Translating gives CASKVAGGSYEQYF.

The genes are TRBV5-1 and TRBJ2-2; D possibly matches TRBD1 or TRBD2 (5 bases each). The CDR3 is 15 amino acids. Germline V gene sequence: CDR1 SGHRS, CDR2 YFSETQ. Between the trimmed V and J ends, which lost 3 bases and 1 base, there was a span of 10 bases. The CDR3 region has the DNA TGCGCCAGCAGCTACGGGGCTATGAACACCGGGGAGCTGTTTTTT. Translating gives CASSYGAMNTGELFF.

In regard to this clone: The same CDR3 is also encoded by other DNA sequences in this sample. The gene calls are TRBV6-6 and TRBJ2-5; no definite D call. V lost 0 bases, J lost 5 bases, and 4 bases lay in between. Germline V lookup: CDR1 MNHNY, CDR2 SVGAGI (reference sequence). This CDR3 has 12 amino acids. The CDR3 DNA follows: TGTGCCAGCAGTTACTCTGGGGAGACCCAGTACTTC. Translating gives CASSYSGETQYF.

Here the CDR3 DNA reads TGTGCCAGCTCACCAGGGGGATTCAATGAGCAGTTCTTC. Protein: CASSPGGFNEQFF. This sequence joins TRBV18 and TRBJ2-1; D may correspond to TRBD1 or TRBD2 (5 bases each). The CDR3 consists of 13 residues. The germline gives CDR1 KGHSH, CDR2 LQKENI. Trimming shortened V by 2 bases and J by 6 bases, and 8 bases separated the two germline ends. The entire variable domain, with the rest obtained from reference TRBV18 and TRBJ2-1, is as follows: NAGVMQNPRHLVRRRGQEARLRCSPMKGHSHVYWYRQLPEEGLKFMVYLQKENIIDESGMPKERFSAEFPKEGPSILRIQQVVRGDSAAYFCASSPGGFNEQFFGPGTRLTVL.

The gene calls are TRBV6-6 and TRBJ2-7; the D gene is possibly TRBD1 (5 bases). CDR1 and CDR2 (germline): MNHNY, SVGAGI (reference sequence). Trimming shortened V by 6 bases and J by 12 bases, and 15 bases separated the two germline ends. This CDR3 spans 11 amino acids. The CDR3 sequence: CASRNTGKRYF. The DNA for the CDR3 is TGTGCCAGCAGAAATACAGGTAAACGGTACTTC.

The CDR3 protein is CASSLTLTSGGGTQYF. The CDR3 DNA sequence: TGTGCCAGCAGCTTAACGTTAACTAGCGGGGGAGGTACGCAGTATTTT. The genes are TRBV7-3 and TRBJ2-3, with TRBD2 matching 11 bases. Trimming removed 0 bases from V and 8 bases from J; junction bases left unmatched: 7. Germline V gene lookup returns CDR1 SGHTA and CDR2 FQGTGA. CDR3 size: 16 residues.